The rows below give T cell receptor beta chains drawn from one sample of a study of T cell responses to AZD1222 COVID-19 vaccine. Sequenced by immunoSEQ multiplex PCR; TCRdb stores in-frame clones only, minus some. The profile shows 120,000 or so clones, about 90% of them singletons. The specimen was peripheral blood, collected on day 0 of AZD1222 vaccination. These receptors were obtained from an adult in good health. The CDR3 runs from the conserved cysteine through the conserved F or W. The D gene is left open where the match is weak. Part of the rows lack a size; the others show once, few, many or a class for expanded clones.

cdr3_nt cdr3_aa d_call j_call v_call clone_size
TGCGCCAGCAGCTCAGACCCCTACAATGAGCAGTTCTTC CASSSDPYNEQFF - TRBJ2-1 TRBV5-1 -
TGTGCCAGCAGTTCCCATCGGACATCTAGCAATCAGCCCCAGCATTTT CASSSHRTSSNQPQHF - TRBJ1-5 TRBV6-5 -
TGTGCCAGTAGTATAGACGGACCGAGAAGAAGTCTTAGCACAGATACGCAGTATTTT CASSIDGPRRSLSTDTQYF - TRBJ2-3 TRBV19 -
TGTGCCAGCTCACCAGGCAGGAGCACAGATACGCAGTATTTT CASSPGRSTDTQYF - TRBJ2-3 TRBV18 -
TGCGCCAGCAGCCCCCGGGCGGGATCGGGAAACACCATATATTTT CASSPRAGSGNTIYF - TRBJ1-3 TRBV5-1 -
TGCAGCGTTGAAACAGGGCGGACTGAAGCTTTCTTT CSVETGRTEAFF - TRBJ1-1 TRBV29-1 -
TGTGCCAGCAGTGACTCGGAGGCCGGGGAGCTGTTTTTT CASSDSEAGELFF - TRBJ2-2 TRBV6-4 -
TGTGCCAGCTCACCTTACAGGGGTAGCAATCAGCCCCAGCATTTT CASSPYRGSNQPQHF TRBD1 TRBJ1-5 TRBV18 -
TGTGCCAGCAGTTTTCCTTCAGCCACAGATACGCAGTATTTT CASSFPSATDTQYF - TRBJ2-3 TRBV27 -
TGTGCCAGCAGCGCAACATACTTTAGCGAAAAACTGTTTTTT CASSATYFSEKLFF - TRBJ1-4 TRBV7-9 -
TGTGCCGGGGGGAGGGATGGCTACACCTTC CAGGRDGYTF - TRBJ1-2 TRBV30 -
TGTGCCAGCTCACCCTCACCCCCCCTAGCGGGAGGGGTAAATGAGCAGTTCTTC CASSPSPPLAGGVNEQFF TRBD2 TRBJ2-1 TRBV18 -
TGTGCCAGCAGCGCGGGACTGCCATCCTCTGGAAACACCATATATTTT CASSAGLPSSGNTIYF - TRBJ1-3 TRBV7-8 -
TGTGCCACCAGCAGGGGACAGAGCAATCAGCCCCAGCATTTT CATSRGQSNQPQHF TRBD1 TRBJ1-5 TRBV15 -
TGTGCCAGCTCACCGTCCCCAGTAAATTCACCCCTCCACTTT CASSPSPVNSPLHF - TRBJ1-6 TRBV18 -
TGTGCCAGCAGTCAGGGGACAGGGGTCGAAAAACTGTTTTTT CASSQGTGVEKLFF TRBD1 TRBJ1-4 TRBV2 -
TGCAGCGTTGAAGTAACGAGGGCTAGCGGGGGGGATGAGCAGTTCTTC CSVEVTRASGGDEQFF TRBD2 TRBJ2-1 TRBV29-1 once
TGTGCCAGTAGTGCGGTACAGGGGAGGAGTGGAAACACCATATATTTT CASSAVQGRSGNTIYF TRBD1 TRBJ1-3 TRBV19 once
TGTGCCAGCAGTAGGGACACAAACCCGGGCGGCTACACCTTC CASSRDTNPGGYTF - TRBJ1-2 TRBV2 -
TGTGCCAGCAGCTTAAGGGTGGCCTACGAGCAGTACTTC CASSLRVAYEQYF - TRBJ2-7 TRBV7-9 -
TGTGCCAGCAGTCGGTCGATCGGGACCACCAATCAGCCCCAGCATTTT CASSRSIGTTNQPQHF - TRBJ1-5 TRBV27 -
TGTGCCAGCAGCTTCCGATGGGTGGGGGCAACTAATGAAAAACTGTTTTTT CASSFRWVGATNEKLFF - TRBJ1-4 TRBV7-8 -
TGTGCCAGCTCACCACAAAGCAATCAGCCCCAGCATTTT CASSPQSNQPQHF - TRBJ1-5 TRBV18 -
TGTGCCAGCAGTTTAATGAACTATGGCTACACCTTC CASSLMNYGYTF - TRBJ1-2 TRBV28 -
TGTGCCAGCTCACAACGTAGGGAAAACACTGAAGCTTTCTTT CASSQRRENTEAFF - TRBJ1-1 TRBV18 -
TGTGCCAGCAGCTTAAACGTCGGTGCAGCAGGGCCGAACACCATATATTTT CASSLNVGAAGPNTIYF - TRBJ1-3 TRBV7-9 -
TGTGCCAGCAGCCCGACAGGGGAGGGCAATCAGCCCCAGCATTTT CASSPTGEGNQPQHF TRBD1 TRBJ1-5 TRBV11-2 once
TGTGCCAGAAGCTTGCGGCCCGGGGGGCCCGAAGCTTTCTTT CARSLRPGGPEAFF - TRBJ1-1 TRBV5-3 -
TGTGCCAGCAGGATACGGTCCTACAATGAGCAGTTCTTC CASRIRSYNEQFF - TRBJ2-1 TRBV2 -
TGCGCCAGCAGCTTGGTGGGCAGAGCTAGCACAGATACGCAGTATTTT CASSLVGRASTDTQYF - TRBJ2-3 TRBV5-1 once
TGTGCCAGCAGCTTGGCCTCGGCCTTTAACTATGGCTACACCTTC CASSLASAFNYGYTF - TRBJ1-2 TRBV5-6 -
TGTGCCAGCAGTTATGGGTCAGGGCCGGATGGCTACACCTTC CASSYGSGPDGYTF - TRBJ1-2 TRBV6-5 -
TGTGCCTGGAGTGTAAGGCAGGAGTCACCCCTCCACTTT CAWSVRQESPLHF - TRBJ1-6 TRBV30 -
TGCGCCAGCAGCCAAGTTCAGGGGAACTATGGCTACACCTTC CASSQVQGNYGYTF - TRBJ1-2 TRBV4-1 -
TGTGCCAGCAGCCCATCAACGAGCGGGGAGCTGTTTTTT CASSPSTSGELFF - TRBJ2-2 TRBV25-1 -
TGTGCCACCAGTGATTCGCAGGGGGCAGATACGCAGTATTTT CATSDSQGADTQYF TRBD1 TRBJ2-3 TRBV24-1 -
TGTGCCAGTAGTAGACTAGCGGGGGGAGCAGATACGCAGTATTTT CASSRLAGGADTQYF TRBD2 TRBJ2-3 TRBV19 -